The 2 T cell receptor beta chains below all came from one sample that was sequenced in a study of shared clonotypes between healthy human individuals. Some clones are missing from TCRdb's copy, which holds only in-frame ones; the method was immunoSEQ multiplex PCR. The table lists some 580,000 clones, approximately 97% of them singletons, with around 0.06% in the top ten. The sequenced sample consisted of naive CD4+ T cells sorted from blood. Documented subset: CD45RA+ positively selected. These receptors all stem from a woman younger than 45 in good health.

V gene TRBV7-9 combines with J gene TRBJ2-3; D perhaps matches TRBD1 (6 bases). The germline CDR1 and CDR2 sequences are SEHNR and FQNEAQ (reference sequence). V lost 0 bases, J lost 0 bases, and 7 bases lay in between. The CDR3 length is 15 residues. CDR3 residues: CASSLAGQSTDTQYF. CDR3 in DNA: TGTGCCAGCAGCTTAGCGGGACAAAGCACAGATACGCAGTATTTT.

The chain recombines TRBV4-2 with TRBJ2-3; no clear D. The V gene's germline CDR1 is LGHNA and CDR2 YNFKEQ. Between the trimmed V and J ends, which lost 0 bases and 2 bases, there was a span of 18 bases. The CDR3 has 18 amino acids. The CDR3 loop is CASSQDPTGRENTDTQYF. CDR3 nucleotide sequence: TGTGCCAGCAGCCAAGATCCTACCGGGCGAGAAAACACAGATACGCAGTATTTT.